One and the same sample provided the 28 T cell receptor beta chains below, sequenced in a study of T cell clones after liver transplantation. TCRdb's copy holds only in-frame clones and misses some; the assay was immunoSEQ multiplex PCR. The sample holds around 110,000 clones, just over 90% seen once. Here the sequenced sample was CD4+ T cells from blood, taken 12 months after liver transplant. These receptors were taken from a human patient who received a liver transplant. Some of the T cells might come from the graft donor.

The chain joins TRBV18 to TRBJ1-2; D is ambiguous. V dropped 2 bases and J dropped 5 bases, with 6 bases sitting between them. Per germline, CDR1 KGHSH and CDR2 LQKENI. CDR3 length equals 12 residues. Here the CDR3 DNA reads TGTGCCAGCTCACCATTGGAGTATGGCTACACCTTC. It is translated as CASSPLEYGYTF.

The chain joins TRBV7-8 to TRBJ1-2; D gene unclear. The CDR3 spans 14 residues. Germline V gene sequence: CDR1 SGHVS, CDR2 FQNEAQ. V was pared by 2 bases and J by 2 bases, with 9 bases between. CDR3 bases: TGTGCCAGCAGCTTAATTGCTGCAAACTATGGCTACACCTTC. Translating gives CASSLIAANYGYTF.

This clone was seen only a few times. The V call is TRBV7-6, the J call TRBJ1-3; D not resolved. The CDR3 length is 15 residues. The germline V and J ends were trimmed by 2 bases and 0 bases, with 8 bases remaining between them. Per germline, CDR1 SGHVS and CDR2 FNYEAQ. This CDR3 reads CASSLNYDSGNTIYF. CDR3 DNA: TGTGCCAGCAGCTTAAACTACGACTCTGGAAACACCATATATTTT.

V is TRBV18 and J is TRBJ1-1; 8 bases match TRBD1. J gave up 2 bases and V 3 bases, and 2 bases lay outside the gene matches. Per the germline V gene, CDR1 is KGHSH and CDR2 is LQKENI. The CDR3 contains 14 residues. The CDR3 coding sequence is TGTGCCAGCTCACCGGACAGGGTAAACACTGAAGCTTTCTTT. Translated, it gives CASSPDRVNTEAFF.

This clone has just one count. Other nucleotide sequences from this sample produce the same CDR3. This chain joins TRBV7-2 and TRBJ2-2; D possibly corresponds to TRBD2 (5 bases). CDR1 is SGHTA and CDR2 is FQGNSA in the germline V gene. This CDR3 contains 14 residues. Between the trimmed V and J ends, which lost 3 bases and 2 bases, there was a span of 7 bases. The CDR3 DNA is TGTGCCAGCAGCTTCGGAGGAAACACCGGGGAGCTGTTTTTT. As protein: CASSFGGNTGELFF.

The V and J genes are TRBV4-2 and TRBJ2-1, with TRBD1 matching 8 bases. V shed 0 bases and J 3 bases; nucleotides not matched to a gene: 7. The CDR3 is 17 residues long. CDR1 and CDR2 (germline): LGHNA, YNFKEQ. The CDR3 DNA follows: TGTGCCAGCAGCCAAGATACGGACAGGGTCGTCTACAATGAGCAGTTCTTC. The encoded protein is CASSQDTDRVVYNEQFF.

The chain employs TRBV19 and TRBJ1-3, with 7 bases aligning to TRBD1. With V trimmed by 7 bases and J by 0 bases, 3 bases remained unmatched. CDR3 length: 14 residues. In germline, CDR1 is LNHDA, CDR2 SQIVND (reference sequence). The CDR3 here is CASTRDSSGNTIYF. The CDR3 bases are TGTGCCAGTACGAGGGACAGCTCTGGAAACACCATATATTTT. Based on the CDR3 plus reference TRBV19 and TRBJ1-3, the full variable domain is DGGITQSPKYLFRKEGQNVTLSCEQNLNHDAMYWYRQDPGQGLRLIYYSQIVNDFQKGDIAEGYSVSREKKESFPLTVTSAQKNPTAFYLCASTRDSSGNTIYFGEGSWLTVV.

This clone was recorded only once. This sequence joins TRBV19 and TRBJ1-2; tentatively, D is TRBD1 (5 bases). The V end was cut by 0 bases, the J end by 7 bases, with 9 bases between. Per the germline V gene, CDR1 is LNHDA and CDR2 is SQIVND (reference sequence). The CDR3 is 13 amino acids. Written as DNA, the CDR3 is TGTGCCAGTAGTATAGATCTCAGGGCTGGCTACACCTTC. Its protein product is CASSIDLRAGYTF.

The genes are TRBV19 and TRBJ2-7; the D gene is possibly TRBD2 (6 bases). V was shortened by 1 base and J by 4 bases, with 8 bases between the two germline ends. Germline V lookup: CDR1 LNHDA, CDR2 SQIVND (reference sequence). The CDR3 has 13 amino acids. CDR3 amino acids: CASSIGSGYEQYF. Written as DNA, the CDR3 is TGTGCCAGTAGTATAGGTAGCGGTTACGAGCAGTACTTC.

The chain uses TRBV5-1 and TRBJ2-5; 10 nucleotides agree with TRBD2. The CDR3 runs to 16 residues. Per the germline V gene, CDR1 is SGHRS and CDR2 is YFSETQ. The V segment lost 4 bases and the J segment 5 bases; nucleotides outside the gene matches: 11. CDR3 protein: CASSNPLAGVGETQYF. The CDR3, as DNA: TGCGCCAGCAGCAACCCTCTAGCGGGAGTGGGGGAGACCCAGTACTTC.

The V gene is TRBV5-3, the J gene TRBJ2-5, with TRBD1 matching over 8 bases. TRBV5-3 is sorted into the ORF group, with uncertain function. V lost 0 bases to trimming and J lost 2 bases; unmatched junction nucleotides: 15. There are 19 residues in the CDR3. The CDR3 DNA follows: TGTGCCAGAAGCTTGGTTTCTTCGGGGACAGGTCTCGGGCAAGAGACCCAGTACTTC. Its translation: CARSLVSSGTGLGQETQYF.

The chain recombines TRBV7-2 with TRBJ2-3, with 9 bases fitting TRBD2. The V segment lost 1 base and the J segment 4 bases; nucleotides outside the gene matches: 6. The CDR3 has 16 residues. Germline values: CDR1 SGHTA, CDR2 FQGNSA. CDR3 DNA: TGTGCCAGCAGCTTAGTCGGCGGGAGGGCCTCAGATACGCAGTATTTT. Amino acids: CASSLVGGRASDTQYF.

The chain links TRBV6-5 to TRBJ2-7, with unresolved D. V dropped 6 bases and J dropped 4 bases, with 4 bases sitting between them. Germline CDR1 and CDR2: MNHEY and SVGAGI. The CDR3 is 10 residues long. CDR3 coding DNA: TGTGCCAGCAGCAATTACGAGCAGTACTTC. Translating it yields CASSNYEQYF.

The chain uses TRBV11-3 and TRBJ1-2; TRBD1 aligns across 7 bases. Trimming at V came to 4 bases and at J to 0 bases, leaving 2 bases not matched to a gene. This CDR3 has 14 residues. Looked up from germline, CDR1 is SGHNT and CDR2 is YENEEA. CDR3 bases: TGTGCCAGCAGCTCGGACAGGACTAACTATGGCTACACCTTC. The encoded protein is CASSSDRTNYGYTF.

This clone was detected once. The J gene is TRBJ2-1, the V gene TRBV19; D is tentatively TRBD1 or TRBD2 (6 bases each). Germline V CDR1 and CDR2: LNHDA, SQIVND (reference sequence). V was trimmed by 2 bases and J by 6 bases, leaving 23 bases between them. CDR3 size: 18 residues. The CDR3 region has the DNA TGTGCCAGTAGTATAAACCCCGGGGGCGGAACTGGGGTCAATGAGCAGTTCTTC. Its protein is CASSINPGGGTGVNEQFF. Supplemented by reference TRBV19 and TRBJ2-1, the full variable domain reads DGGITQSPKYLFRKEGQNVTLSCEQNLNHDAMYWYRQDPGQGLRLIYYSQIVNDFQKGDIAEGYSVSREKKESFPLTVTSAQKNPTAFYLCASSINPGGGTGVNEQFFGPGTRLTVL.

The CDR3 protein is CASSPRTATPNTDTQYF. The CDR3 DNA reads as TGTGCCAGCAGCCCTAGGACGGCTACACCAAACACAGATACGCAGTATTTT. The rearrangement links TRBV11-3 to TRBJ2-3; no reliable D call. V was pared by 5 bases and J by 2 bases, with 20 bases between. CDR3 length: 17 residues. Germline V gene lookup returns CDR1 SGHNT and CDR2 YENEEA.

The rearrangement uses TRBV5-1 and TRBJ2-5; weak D call: TRBD2 (6 bases). CDR1 and CDR2 from the germline V gene are SGHRS and YFSETQ. V was pared by 4 bases and J by 4 bases, with 11 bases between. This CDR3 comprises 13 residues. The CDR3 coding sequence is TGCGCCAGCAGCGGAACTAGCTTAGAGACCCAGTACTTC. Its protein product is CASSGTSLETQYF.

The CDR3 loop is CASSLGYEQYF. The CDR3 coding sequence is TGTGCCAGCAGTCTCGGATACGAGCAGTACTTC. The chain carries TRBV6-1 and TRBJ2-7; D call uncertain. CDR1 MNHNS and CDR2 SASEGT come from the germline V gene. This CDR3 spans 11 amino acids. V was pared by 5 bases and J by 4 bases, with 6 bases between.

On this clone: The same CDR3 also results from other DNA sequences found in this sample. V usage is TRBV18 and J usage is TRBJ2-2; no definite D call. The CDR3 is made up of 12 amino acids. Per the germline V gene, CDR1 is KGHSH and CDR2 is LQKENI. The V end was cut by 6 bases, the J end by 2 bases, with 4 bases between. This CDR3 reads CASSPNTGELFF. The CDR3 region has the DNA TGTGCCAGCTCCCCTAACACCGGGGAGCTGTTTTTT.

The J gene is TRBJ2-5, the V gene TRBV10-3; TRBD1 aligns across 8 bases. The germline V gene encodes CDR1 ENHRY and CDR2 SYGVKD. Germline trimming cut 3 bases from V and 0 bases from J; bases unmatched to any gene: 6. The CDR3 has 16 amino acids. This CDR3 is CAISDRGQGDQETQYF. CDR3 nucleotides: TGTGCCATCAGTGATAGAGGACAGGGAGACCAAGAGACCCAGTACTTC.

Of note for this clone: Other DNA sequences from this sample encode an identical CDR3 as well. This chain connects TRBV5-1 to TRBJ1-1; no clear D. CDR3 length: 15 residues. Trimming stripped 0 bases from V and 4 bases from J, with 13 bases between. Germline CDR1 is SGHRS and CDR2 is YFSETQ. The CDR3 is CASSLEGPSSTEAFF. The CDR3 DNA sequence: TGCGCCAGCAGCTTGGAGGGTCCCTCTAGCACTGAAGCTTTCTTT. Based on the CDR3 plus reference TRBV5-1 and TRBJ1-1, the full variable domain is KAGVTQTPRYLIKTRGQQVTLSCSPISGHRSVSWYQQTPGQGLQFLFEYFSETQRNKGNFPGRFSGRQFSNSRSEMNVSTLELGDSALYLCASSLEGPSSTEAFFGQGTRLTVV.

The chain combines TRBV5-6 with TRBJ2-7; D not certain. The V and J ends lost 4 bases and 2 bases respectively, with 13 bases between them. The CDR3 consists of 14 residues. Germline V gene sequence: CDR1 SGHDT, CDR2 YYEEEE. CDR3 DNA sequence: TGTGCCAGCAGCCAACAGAGTTACACCTACGAGCAGTACTTC. Amino acid sequence: CASSQQSYTYEQYF.

The V call is TRBV7-2, the J call TRBJ2-5; 10 bases align to TRBD1. Germline trimming cut 5 bases from V and 5 bases from J; bases unmatched to any gene: 8. The CDR3 is 15 amino acids. CDR1 is SGHTA and CDR2 is FQGNSA in the germline V gene. The CDR3 sequence is CASSPTGDRGETQYF. CDR3 nucleotide sequence: TGTGCCAGCAGCCCCACGGGGGACAGGGGTGAGACCCAGTACTTC.

V gene TRBV30 combines with J gene TRBJ1-2; D gene uncertain. The CDR3 length is 12 residues. Germline CDR1 GTSNPN, CDR2 SVGIG (reference sequence). V was shortened by 1 base and J by 5 bases, with 8 bases between the two germline ends. CDR3 coding DNA: TGTGCCTGGAGTGATCAGATTTATGGCTACACCTTC. This encodes CAWSDQIYGYTF.

This chain links TRBV19 with TRBJ1-4, with a weak D call TRBD1 (6 bases). This CDR3 has 14 amino acids. Per germline, CDR1 LNHDA and CDR2 SQIVND (reference sequence). Deletions cut 7 bases from V and 4 bases from J, with 13 bases between. This chain's CDR3 is CASTDRNDNEKLFF. For the CDR3, the DNA is TGTGCCAGTACCGACAGGAACGATAATGAAAAACTGTTTTTT.

The rearrangement links TRBV28 to TRBJ1-5; D not certain. CDR3 length: 13 amino acids. CDR1 and CDR2 (germline): MDHEN, SYDVKM. V lost 7 bases, J lost 6 bases, and 13 bases lay in between. CDR3 nucleotide sequence: TGTGCCAGCAAACCGGGGATCGCTCAGCCCCAGCATTTT. It codes for CASKPGIAQPQHF.

This rearrangement joins TRBV5-3 to TRBJ2-2; TRBD2 might be the D (5 bases). TRBV5-3 is placed among ORFs of uncertain function. The CDR3 has 13 amino acids. The DNA for the CDR3 is TGTCTCCGAGAGGGATCGAACACCGGGGAGCTGTTTTTT. Translation gives CLREGSNTGELFF.

CDR3 loop: CASSIKGLTDTQYF. DNA of the CDR3: TGTGCCAGTAGTATTAAGGGACTCACAGATACGCAGTATTTT. The V gene is TRBV19, the J gene TRBJ2-3; TRBD2 might be the D (6 bases). V was pared by 3 bases and J by 2 bases, with 9 bases between. CDR1 is LNHDA, CDR2 SQIVND, per germline (reference sequence). The CDR3 loop spans 14 amino acids.